These 15 T cell receptor beta chains were all obtained from the same sample, sequenced in a study of blood T cell repertoires in COVID-19. Generated by immunoSEQ multiplex PCR, the TCRdb table keeps only in-frame clones and is missing some. This sample has under 200,000 clones, with about 85% found just once. Sequencing was carried out using peripheral blood. The receptors stem from a man aged 40-49 years with acute or convalescent COVID-19.

CDR3: CATTSDKTGELFF. The CDR3 coding sequence is TGTGCCACGACCTCGGACAAAACCGGGGAGCTGTTTTTT. This chain links TRBV10-3 with TRBJ2-2, with TRBD1 as a possible D gene (5 bases). V shed 10 bases and J shed 5 bases, with 14 bases lying between them. Germline CDR1 ENHRY, CDR2 SYGVKD. This CDR3 contains 13 residues.

The CDR3 DNA follows: TGTGCCGTGGGACAGTACGAGCAGTACTTC. This translates into CAVGQYEQYF. V is TRBV30 and J is TRBJ2-7; 7 bases match TRBD1. CDR3 length equals 10 residues. Germline V gene data show CDR1 as GTSNPN and CDR2 as SVGIG (reference sequence). Trimming removed 8 bases from V and 4 bases from J; junction bases left unmatched: 2.

The chain carries TRBV5-4 and TRBJ2-1; tentatively, D is TRBD1 (6 bases). Looked up from germline, CDR1 is SGHNT and CDR2 is YYREEE (reference sequence). Trimming pared 0 bases from V and 4 bases from J, leaving 11 bases between. This CDR3 spans 15 amino acids. The CDR3 region has the DNA TGTGCCAGCAGCTTGGACCGCAGGGGTTACAATGAGCAGTTCTTC. Amino acids: CASSLDRRGYNEQFF.

J is TRBJ2-1 and V is TRBV6-1; tentative D call: TRBD1 (5 bases). Trimming left V 1 base short and J 6 bases short, with 13 bases between. From germline, CDR1 is MNHNS and CDR2 SASEGT. The CDR3 runs 15 residues. The CDR3 sequence: CASSEEGEASNEQFF. The CDR3 nucleotides are TGTGCCAGCAGTGAAGAAGGGGAAGCATCCAATGAGCAGTTCTTC.

The CDR3 reads CASSSRRGLDTEAFF. As DNA, the CDR3 is TGTGCCAGCAGCTCACGTAGAGGGTTGGACACTGAAGCTTTCTTT. V usage is TRBV7-2 and J usage is TRBJ1-1, with D uncertain. V lost 4 bases, J lost 3 bases, and 15 bases lay in between. The CDR3 sequence is 15 residues long. Germline V gene sequence: CDR1 SGHTA, CDR2 FQGNSA.

This clone is a singleton in its sample. V and J are TRBV3-1 (or the pseudogene TRBV3-2) and TRBJ1-6; 7 positions match TRBD1. Losses at the gene ends were 4 bases for V and 4 bases for J; bases not matched to a gene: 4. The germline CDR1 and CDR2 sequences are LGHDT and YNNKEL (reference sequence). There are 15 residues in the CDR3. CDR3 amino acids: CASSLGQVYNSPLHF. The CDR3 bases are TGTGCCAGCAGCCTAGGACAGGTGTATAATTCACCCCTCCACTTT.

The V gene is TRBV30, the J gene TRBJ1-5; D not certain. The ends were cut back, 5 bases at V and 6 bases at J, with 17 bases in the middle. Per germline, CDR1 GTSNPN and CDR2 SVGIG (reference sequence). The CDR3 totals 14 residues. CDR3 residues: CAWGPGGVGQPQHF. The CDR3 DNA reads as TGTGCCTGGGGCCCAGGCGGGGTGGGTCAGCCCCAGCATTTT.

V and J are TRBV2 and TRBJ1-1; 8 bases line up with TRBD1. The CDR3 sequence is 16 residues long. The trim removed 4 bases at V and 5 bases at J, leaving 12 bases unmatched. Germline V gives CDR1 SNHLY, CDR2 FYNNEI. DNA for the CDR3: TGTGCCAGCAGTGGCAAAGAAGGACAGGGAGGTACTGAAGCTTTCTTT. Translated, it gives CASSGKEGQGGTEAFF.

The chain links TRBV7-2 to TRBJ2-7, with D unclear. CDR1 and CDR2 (germline): SGHTA, FQGNSA. The CDR3 has 11 amino acids. The V end lost 6 bases, the J end lost 3 bases, and 6 bases lay between the germline ends. DNA for the CDR3: TGTGCCAGCAGTCCAGGCTACGAGCAGTACTTC. This encodes CASSPGYEQYF.

The chain couples TRBV30 to TRBJ2-3; 9 positions agree with TRBD2. The germline V gene encodes CDR1 GTSNPN and CDR2 SVGIG (reference sequence). CDR3 size: 15 residues. The V and J ends lost 3 bases and 5 bases, in that order; junction bases with no gene match: 9. CDR3 sequence reads: CAWRTSGGPIDTQYF. CDR3 nucleotides: TGTGCCTGGAGAACGAGCGGGGGGCCTATAGATACGCAGTATTTT.

Here the CDR3 DNA reads TGTGCCAGCAGTGCCCATATCGGGACAACCGGAAACACCATATATTTT. Translation gives CASSAHIGTTGNTIYF. The chain combines TRBV6-1 with TRBJ1-3, with D perhaps TRBD1 (6 bases). V shed 4 bases and J shed 4 bases, with 17 bases lying between them. This CDR3 region has 16 residues. Germline lookup yields CDR1 MNHNS and CDR2 SASEGT.

This rearrangement joins TRBV11-2 to TRBJ1-1; D may be TRBD1 (6 bases). Trimming removed 0 bases at V and 12 bases at J, with 23 bases between. The CDR3 runs to 16 residues. Germline V gene data show CDR1 as SGHAT and CDR2 as FQNNGV. The CDR3 here is CASSLDPGMGGGETFF. In DNA, the CDR3 is TGTGCCAGCAGCTTAGATCCAGGGATGGGAGGGGGAGAAACTTTCTTT.

The chain recombines TRBV27 with TRBJ2-5; 9 bases are a match to TRBD2. The junction had 2 bases not matched to a gene; V was cut back by 2 bases and J by 4 bases. Germline CDR1 is MNHEY and CDR2 is SMNVEV (reference sequence). This CDR3 contains 14 residues. This chain's CDR3 is CASSLAGGRETQYF. In nucleotides, the CDR3 is TGTGCCAGCAGTTTAGCGGGGGGGCGAGAGACCCAGTACTTC.

This chain joins TRBV5-6 and TRBJ2-3; weak D call: TRBD2 (5 bases). V was clipped by 4 bases and J by 3 bases, with 12 bases between them. The CDR3 is 14 amino acids. Germline V gene lookup returns CDR1 SGHDT and CDR2 YYEEEE. The CDR3 DNA reads as TGTGCCAGCAGCCCGGGATTCGAGACAGATACGCAGTATTTT. Encoded protein: CASSPGFETDTQYF.

Only one count was recorded for this clone. The V call is TRBV24-1, the J call TRBJ1-4; no clear D gene. The V gene's germline CDR1 is KGHDR and CDR2 SFDVKD. V lost 9 bases and J 6 bases, leaving 13 bases between the germline ends. This CDR3 has 13 amino acids. This CDR3 reads CATQEGGDEKLFF. The CDR3 DNA follows: TGTGCCACCCAAGAGGGAGGAGATGAAAAACTGTTTTTT.